A selection of T cell receptor beta chains follows, all from one sample in a study of T cells in Graves' hyperthyroidism and ophthalmopathy. TCRdb reprocessed the multiplex PCR reads via MiXCR and lists one record per CDR3 protein. The sample records roughly 570,000 distinct CDR3 sequences, about 15% being singletons. The material sequenced was blood. The source is a woman aged 25 to 39 with Graves' hyperthyroidism. Each CDR3 is given with its conserved first and last residue. Fields, in order: clone size, J gene, V gene, D gene, CDR3 protein, CDR3 DNA. The D gene is left open where the match is weak. Size is stated for part of the rows, as once, few or many counts, or as a class when the clone is expanded.

. TRBJ2-1 TRBV4-1 . CASSQMSSGLIYNEQFF TGCGCCAGCAGCCAAATGTCAAGCGGGCTAATTTACAATGAGCAGTTCTTC
. TRBJ2-3 TRBV9 . CASSVVEDTQYF TGTGCCAGCAGCGTAGTTGAGGATACGCAGTATTTT
once TRBJ2-5 TRBV5-1 TRBD1 CASSPLGGRGVETQYF TGCGCCAGCAGCCCTTTAGGGGGCCGCGGAGTAGAGACCCAGTACTTC
few TRBJ1-5 TRBV6-6 . CASSYSRGEGQPQHF TGTGCCAGCAGTTACTCGCGGGGGGAGGGTCAGCCCCAGCATTTT
. TRBJ2-5 TRBV7-8 . CASSPTTGRGSEETQYF TGTGCCAGCAGCCCCACGACCGGGAGAGGTTCGGAAGAGACCCAGTACTTC
few TRBJ2-7 TRBV7-8 TRBD1 CASTPQPVQGAYEQYF TGTGCCAGCACCCCCCAGCCGGTGCAGGGGGCCTACGAGCAGTACTTC
once TRBJ1-4 TRBV2 TRBD1 CASAGTGVNEKLFF TGTGCCAGCGCGGGGACAGGGGTCAACGAAAAACTGTTTTTT
few TRBJ2-7 TRBV27 . CASSKEIRDIYEQYF TGTGCCAGCAGTAAGGAGATCAGGGATATTTACGAGCAGTACTTC
. TRBJ2-2 TRBV24-1 . CATSDSSSIAGSGELFF TGTGCCACCAGTGATTCCTCATCTATTGCGGGGTCCGGGGAGCTGTTTTTT
. TRBJ2-1 TRBV30 . CASVAEYNEQFF TGTGCCTCCGTAGCGGAGTACAATGAGCAGTTCTTC
. TRBJ2-6 TRBV27 TRBD2 CASSFVPQAGVSGANVLTF TGTGCCAGCAGTTTCGTCCCTCAAGCGGGAGTCTCTGGGGCCAACGTCCTGACTTTC
many TRBJ2-6 TRBV7-2 . CASSLNSYHHRAAGANVLTF TGTGCCAGCAGCTTAAATTCCTACCATCACAGGGCCGCTGGGGCCAACGTCCTGACTTTC
many TRBJ2-7 TRBV18 . CASSPQQGGEQYF TGTGCCAGCTCACCACAACAAGGTGGCGAGCAGTACTTC
many TRBJ2-7 TRBV20-1 TRBD2 CSAKLAGVAFEQCF TGCAGTGCGAAACTAGCGGGAGTTGCGTTCGAGCAGTGCTTC
. TRBJ2-1 TRBV19 . CASTKGDHPAGGEQFF TGTGCCAGTACCAAAGGGGACCACCCGGCGGGCGGTGAGCAGTTCTTC
many TRBJ2-1 TRBV12-3/TRBV12-4 . CASRLGQIFNDEQFF TGTGCCAGCAGACTCGGACAGATTTTCAATGATGAGCAGTTCTTC
many TRBJ1-1 TRBV18 . CASLLSQMNTEAFF TGTGCCAGCTTACTATCCCAGATGAACACTGAAGCTTTCTTT
many TRBJ2-7 TRBV4-2 . CASSQGIGEQYF TGTGCCAGCAGCCAAGGAATCGGCGAGCAGTACTTC
many TRBJ1-5 TRBV3-1 . CASSQDGRDQPQHF TGTGCCAGCAGCCAAGATGGGAGGGATCAGCCCCAGCATTTT
. TRBJ2-1 TRBV6-6 . CASSYSALAPYNEQFF TGTGCCAGCAGTTACTCCGCCCTAGCACCGTACAATGAGCAGTTCTTC
few TRBJ1-3 TRBV15 . CATSRDRSLGNTIYF TGTGCCACCAGCAGAGATCGGTCGCTCGGAAACACCATATATTTT
many TRBJ1-1 TRBV18 . CASSPAGFSTEAFF TGTGCCAGCTCACCAGCCGGGTTTAGCACTGAAGCTTTCTTT
many TRBJ1-2 TRBV4-2 TRBD1 CASSHPGQGPYGYTF TGTGCCAGCAGCCACCCCGGACAGGGGCCCTATGGCTACACCTTC
few TRBJ1-2 TRBV7-9 TRBD1 CASSFDRGELYYGYTF TGTGCCAGCAGTTTTGACAGGGGAGAGCTATATTATGGCTACACCTTC
many TRBJ1-1 TRBV5-1 . CASSSGVITEAFF TGCGCCAGCAGCTCCGGGGTAATCACTGAAGCTTTCTTT
many TRBJ2-3 TRBV27 TRBD2 CASRPDKLAGGGDTQYF TGTGCCAGCAGGCCCGACAAACTAGCGGGAGGGGGAGATACGCAGTATTTT
many TRBJ1-1 TRBV6-6 . CASSYLQGGTEAFF TGTGCCAGCAGTTACTTACAGGGTGGCACTGAAGCTTTCTTT
. TRBJ2-7 TRBV11-2 . CASRHLTRSYEQYF TGTGCCAGCAGACATCTTACTAGGTCCTACGAGCAGTACTTC
many TRBJ2-1 TRBV2 TRBD2 CARETSGDNEQFF TGTGCCAGGGAGACTAGCGGGGACAATGAGCAGTTCTTC
many TRBJ1-2 TRBV12-3/TRBV12-4 . CASSFSRAHGYTF TGTGCCAGCAGTTTTAGCAGGGCCCATGGCTACACCTTC
few TRBJ1-1 TRBV10-3 . CAISDPGLGTEAFF TGTGCCATCAGTGATCCGGGACTGGGCACTGAAGCTTTCTTT
many TRBJ2-1 TRBV29-1 TRBD2 CSAEGLAGGSTISYNEQFF TGCAGCGCTGAAGGCTTAGCAGGCGGGAGTACCATCTCCTACAATGAGCAGTTCTTC
many TRBJ2-7 TRBV9 . CASSAGEGQIFYEQYF TGTGCCAGCAGCGCCGGGGAAGGGCAAATATTCTACGAGCAGTACTTC
. TRBJ2-1 TRBV28 TRBD2 CASTLAGVCEQFF TGTGCCAGCACCCTAGCGGGAGTTTGTGAGCAGTTCTTC
few TRBJ2-5 TRBV5-1 . CASSFRQVQETQYF TGCGCCAGCAGCTTTAGGCAGGTACAAGAGACCCAGTACTTC
. TRBJ2-3 TRBV11-2 TRBD2 CASSSLAGYTQYF TGTGCCAGCAGCTCGCTAGCGGGGTATACGCAGTATTTT
many TRBJ2-1 TRBV27 . CASSLRWLASSYNEQFF TGTGCCAGCAGTTTACGTTGGCTTGCTTCGTCCTACAATGAGCAGTTCTTC
. TRBJ2-1 TRBV7-9 TRBD2 CASSARLAGGANEQFF TGTGCCAGCAGCGCTCGACTAGCGGGAGGAGCCAATGAGCAGTTCTTC
many TRBJ2-3 TRBV2 TRBD2 CASETGGLRDTDTQYF TGTGCCAGCGAAACGGGAGGGCTTCGTGACACAGATACGCAGTATTTT
many TRBJ2-3 TRBV6-1 . CASRTSPADTQYF TGTGCCAGCAGAACTAGCCCAGCAGATACGCAGTATTTT
few TRBJ1-1 TRBV12-3/TRBV12-4 . CASSYRVFTEAFF TGTGCCAGCAGTTACAGGGTTTTCACTGAAGCTTTCTTT
many TRBJ1-5 TRBV20-1 TRBD1 CSARRTGGDNQPQHF TGCAGTGCTAGAAGAACAGGGGGAGACAATCAGCCCCAGCATTTT
many TRBJ1-1 TRBV6-1 . CASSYTQGNTEAFF TGTGCCAGCAGTTACACACAGGGGAACACTGAAGCTTTCTTT
. TRBJ1-6 TRBV5-5 . CASSLYPLSSYNSPLHF TGTGCCAGCAGCTTGTACCCTTTGAGCTCCTATAATTCACCCCTCCACTTT
many TRBJ1-6 TRBV11-2 . CASTLGGTKPLHF TGTGCCAGCACCCTGGGAGGTACCAAACCCCTCCACTTT
few TRBJ2-7 TRBV3-1 TRBD2 CASSQDWLAGANEQYF TGTGCCAGCAGCCAAGATTGGCTAGCGGGAGCCAACGAGCAGTACTTC
few TRBJ1-1 TRBV29-1 . CSVEDGSTEAFF TGCAGCGTTGAAGATGGGAGCACTGAAGCTTTCTTT
. TRBJ1-5 TRBV24-1 TRBD1 CATSDSSRGLGQPQHF TGTGCCACCAGTGATTCCAGCAGGGGGCTGGGTCAGCCCCAGCATTTT
many TRBJ1-1 TRBV13 . CASSSILEANTEAFF TGTGCCAGCAGCTCCATCTTAGAAGCCAACACTGAAGCTTTCTTT
many TRBJ2-7 TRBV7-2 . CASSFSGQLNSYEQYF TGTGCCAGCAGCTTTTCCGGTCAACTGAACTCCTACGAGCAGTACTTC
few TRBJ2-7 TRBV4-3 . CASSQDWGSTYEQYF TGCGCCAGCAGCCAAGACTGGGGGAGTACCTACGAGCAGTACTTC
. TRBJ1-4 TRBV12-3/TRBV12-4 . CASSLLGIATNEKLFF TGTGCCAGCAGTTTATTGGGTATTGCAACTAATGAAAAACTGTTTTTT
. TRBJ2-1 TRBV10-2 TRBD2 CASETSGNYEQFF TGCGCCAGCGAAACTAGCGGGAACTATGAGCAGTTCTTC
. TRBJ1-4 TRBV10-3 . CAISGFRANEKLFF TGTGCCATCAGCGGGTTCCGGGCTAATGAAAAACTGTTTTTT
many TRBJ2-3 TRBV4-3 . CASSQVARVASTDTQYF TGCGCCAGCAGCCAAGTTGCCAGGGTCGCCTCCACAGATACGCAGTATTTT